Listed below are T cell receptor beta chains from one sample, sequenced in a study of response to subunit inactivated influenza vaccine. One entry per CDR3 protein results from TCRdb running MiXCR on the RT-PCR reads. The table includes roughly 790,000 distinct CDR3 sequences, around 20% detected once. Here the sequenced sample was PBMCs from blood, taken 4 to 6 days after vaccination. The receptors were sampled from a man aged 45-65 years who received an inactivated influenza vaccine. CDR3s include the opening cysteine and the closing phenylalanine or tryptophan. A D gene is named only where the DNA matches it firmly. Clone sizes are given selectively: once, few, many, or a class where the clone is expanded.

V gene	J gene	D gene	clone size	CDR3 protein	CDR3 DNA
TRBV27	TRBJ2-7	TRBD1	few	CASRKDRLYSYEQYF	TGTGCCAGCAGGAAGGACAGGTTATACTCCTACGAGCAGTACTTC
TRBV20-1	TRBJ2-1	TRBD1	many	CSARYLGQGGSYNEQFF	TGCAGTGCTAGATACCTGGGACAGGGAGGGAGCTACAATGAGCAGTTCTTC
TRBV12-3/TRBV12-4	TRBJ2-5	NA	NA	CASSYKTVQETQYF	TGTGCCAGCAGCTACAAGACAGTCCAAGAGACCCAGTACTTC
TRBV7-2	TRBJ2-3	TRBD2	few	CASSPTAGVPSDTQYF	TGTGCCAGCAGCCCAACCGCGGGGGTCCCTTCAGATACGCAGTATTTT
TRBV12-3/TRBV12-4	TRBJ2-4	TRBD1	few	CASSIIGKGARNIQYF	TGTGCCAGCAGTATTATTGGGAAGGGGGCTAGAAACATTCAGTACTTC
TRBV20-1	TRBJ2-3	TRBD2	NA	CSASSGAFADTQYF	TGCAGTGCTAGTAGCGGGGCCTTTGCCGATACGCAGTATTTT
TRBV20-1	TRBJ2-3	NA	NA	CSARDGGSVDTQYF	TGCAGTGCTAGAGATGGGGGGTCGGTAGATACGCAGTATTTT
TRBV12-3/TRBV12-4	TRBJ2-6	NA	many	CASSLGTGHVLTF	TGTGCCAGCAGTTTGGGGACGGGGCACGTCCTGACTTTC
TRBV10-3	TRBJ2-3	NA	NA	CATAVNSDTQYF	TGTGCCACCGCAGTCAACTCAGATACGCAGTATTTT
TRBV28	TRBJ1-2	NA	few	CASSASRTIYGYTF	TGTGCCAGCAGTGCATCCCGGACTATCTATGGCTACACCTTC
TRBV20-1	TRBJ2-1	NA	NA	CSAQLRGGVVYNEQFF	TGCAGTGCCCAACTGAGGGGGGGAGTGGTATACAATGAGCAGTTCTTC
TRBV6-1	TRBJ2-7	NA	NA	CASKSDSGYEQYF	TGTGCCAGCAAGTCCGATTCGGGTTACGAGCAGTACTTC
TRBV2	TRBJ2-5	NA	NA	CASPKEGQGGETQYF	TGTGCCAGCCCTAAAGAGGGGCAGGGAGGAGAGACCCAGTACTTC
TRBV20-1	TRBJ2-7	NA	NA	CSARESALYEQYF	TGCAGTGCTAGAGAGAGTGCACTCTACGAGCAGTACTTC
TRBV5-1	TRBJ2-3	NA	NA	CASSLAGKGDTQYF	TGCGCCAGCAGCTTGGCCGGTAAGGGAGATACGCAGTATTTT
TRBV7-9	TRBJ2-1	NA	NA	CASSLDRSGEQFF	TGTGCCAGCAGCTTAGACAGGTCCGGTGAGCAGTTCTTC
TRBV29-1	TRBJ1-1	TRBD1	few	CSANRDSLNLNTEAFF	TGCAGCGCCAACCGGGACAGCCTAAATTTGAACACTGAAGCTTTCTTT
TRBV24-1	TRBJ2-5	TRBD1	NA	CATSDNRGQETQYF	TGTGCCACCAGTGATAACAGGGGGCAAGAGACCCAGTACTTC
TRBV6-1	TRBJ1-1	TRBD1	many	CASSPGQGSTEAFF	TGTGCCAGCAGCCCCGGACAGGGGAGCACTGAAGCTTTCTTT
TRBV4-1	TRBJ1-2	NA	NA	CASSYTTSQGGYTF	TGCGCCAGCAGCTACACAACATCCCAGGGGGGCTACACCTTC
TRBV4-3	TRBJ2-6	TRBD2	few	CASSQDLTVSGGGGGLTF	TGCGCCAGCAGCCAAGATCTGACTGTTTCGGGGGGGGGCGGTGGCCTGACTTTC
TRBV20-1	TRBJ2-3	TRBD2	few	CSARPGLRTSGRDTQYF	TGCAGTGCTAGACCGGGCTTGAGGACTAGCGGGAGGGATACGCAGTATTTT
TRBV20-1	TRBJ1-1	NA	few	CSARYLGANTEAFF	TGCAGTGCTAGATATTTGGGGGCGAACACTGAAGCTTTCTTT
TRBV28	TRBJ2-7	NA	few	CASSFVSAPSYEQYF	TGTGCCAGCAGTTTCGTTTCGGCACCCTCCTACGAGCAGTACTTC
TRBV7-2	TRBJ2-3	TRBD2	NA	CASSLAFSSGSLADTQYF	TGTGCCAGCAGCTTAGCTTTCTCTAGCGGGAGCTTGGCAGATACGCAGTATTTT
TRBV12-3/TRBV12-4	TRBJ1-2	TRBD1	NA	CASSQQGAFIGYTF	TGTGCCAGCAGTCAACAGGGGGCGTTTATAGGCTACACCTTC
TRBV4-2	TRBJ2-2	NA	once	CASSQEGGGLNTGELFF	TGTGCCAGCAGCCAGGAAGGCGGCGGGTTGAACACCGGGGAGCTGTTTTTT
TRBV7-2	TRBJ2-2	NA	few	CASSPRVYGELFF	TGTGCCAGCAGCCCCAGGGTTTACGGGGAGCTGTTTTTT
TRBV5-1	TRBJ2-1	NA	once	CASSQRRGREQFF	TGCGCCAGCAGCCAACGCCGGGGCCGGGAGCAGTTCTTC
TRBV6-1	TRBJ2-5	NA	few	CASSEGVAETQYF	TGTGCCAGCAGTGAGGGGGTTGCGGAGACCCAGTACTTC
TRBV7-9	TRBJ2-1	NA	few	CASSPPIAVLGEQFF	TGTGCCAGCAGCCCACCGATAGCGGTTCTCGGTGAGCAGTTCTTC
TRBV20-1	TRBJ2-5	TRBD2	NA	CSAVEREGVGKTQYF	TGCAGTGCGGTAGAGCGGGAGGGCGTTGGGAAGACCCAGTACTTC
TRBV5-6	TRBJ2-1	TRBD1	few	CASSFLAFYRGRNEQFF	TGTGCCAGCAGCTTTCTGGCGTTCTACAGGGGGCGTAATGAGCAGTTCTTC
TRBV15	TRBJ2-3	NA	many	CATSEGGESADTQYF	TGTGCCACCAGCGAGGGTGGGGAGTCCGCAGATACGCAGTATTTT
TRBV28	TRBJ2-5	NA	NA	CASSPRIMETQYF	TGTGCCAGCAGTCCACGGATAATGGAGACCCAGTACTTC
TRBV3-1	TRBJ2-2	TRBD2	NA	CASSQGGGMFTGELFF	TGTGCCAGCAGCCAAGGGGGAGGGATGTTCACCGGGGAGCTGTTTTTT
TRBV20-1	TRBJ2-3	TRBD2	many	CSAFGLAGAEVDTQYF	TGCAGTGCTTTTGGACTAGCGGGGGCGGAAGTTGATACGCAGTATTTT
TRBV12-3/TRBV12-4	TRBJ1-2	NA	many	CASSLVAGAGYTF	TGTGCCAGCAGTTTAGTTGCGGGTGCTGGCTACACCTTC
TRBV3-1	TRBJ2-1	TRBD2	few	CASSQVLTSGRKRNEQFF	TGTGCCAGCAGCCAAGTGTTGACTAGCGGGAGAAAAAGGAATGAGCAGTTCTTC
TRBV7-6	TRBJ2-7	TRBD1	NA	CASSGTDRGEQYF	TGTGCCAGCAGCGGTACTGACAGGGGCGAGCAGTACTTC
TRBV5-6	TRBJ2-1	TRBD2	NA	CASSWGTSGLSSEQFF	TGTGCCAGCAGCTGGGGGACTAGCGGGCTTAGTAGTGAGCAGTTCTTC
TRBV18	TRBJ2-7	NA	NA	CASSPRESYEQYF	TGTGCCAGCTCACCACGTGAGTCCTACGAGCAGTACTTC
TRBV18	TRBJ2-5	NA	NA	CASSPPALKETQYF	TGTGCCAGCTCACCCCCCGCCTTGAAAGAGACCCAGTACTTC
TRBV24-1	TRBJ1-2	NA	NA	CATSDGYGYTF	TGTGCCACCTCCGACGGCTATGGCTACACCTTC
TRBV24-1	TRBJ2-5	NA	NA	CATSDTGTGTRTQYF	TGTGCCACCAGTGACACCGGGACAGGGACTAGGACCCAGTACTTC
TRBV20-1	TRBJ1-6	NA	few	CSASPPSSYNSPLHF	TGCAGTGCTTCTCCCCCGAGCTCCTATAATTCACCCCTCCACTTT